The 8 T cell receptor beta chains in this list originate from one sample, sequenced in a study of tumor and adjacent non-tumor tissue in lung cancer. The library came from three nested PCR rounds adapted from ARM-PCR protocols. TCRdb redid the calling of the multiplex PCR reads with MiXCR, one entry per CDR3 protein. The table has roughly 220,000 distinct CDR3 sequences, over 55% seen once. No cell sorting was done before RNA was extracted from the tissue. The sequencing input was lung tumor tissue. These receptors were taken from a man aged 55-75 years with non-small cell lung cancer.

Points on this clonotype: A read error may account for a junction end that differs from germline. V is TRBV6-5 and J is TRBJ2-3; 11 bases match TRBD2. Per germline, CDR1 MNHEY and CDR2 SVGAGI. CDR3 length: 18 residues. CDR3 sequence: CASSYVGLAVGSIDTQYF. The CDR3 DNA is TGTGCCAGTAGTTACGTGGGACTAGCGGTAGGGAGCATAGATACGCAGTATTTT.

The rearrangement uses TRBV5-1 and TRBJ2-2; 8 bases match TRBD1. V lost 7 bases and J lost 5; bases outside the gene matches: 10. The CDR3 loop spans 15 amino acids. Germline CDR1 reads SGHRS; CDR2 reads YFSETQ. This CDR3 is CASASPGGRTGELFF. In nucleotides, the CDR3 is TGCGCCAGCGCATCCCCAGGGGGCCGTACCGGGGAGCTGTTTTTT.

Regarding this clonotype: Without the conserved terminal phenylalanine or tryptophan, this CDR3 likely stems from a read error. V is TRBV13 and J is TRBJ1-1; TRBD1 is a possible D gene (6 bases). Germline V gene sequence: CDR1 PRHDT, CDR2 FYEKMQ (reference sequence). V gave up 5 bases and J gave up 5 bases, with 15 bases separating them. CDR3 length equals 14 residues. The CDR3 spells CASSTSQGKTEAFY. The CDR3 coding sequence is TGTGCCAGCAGCACCAGTCAGGGGAAGACTGAAGCTTTCTAT.

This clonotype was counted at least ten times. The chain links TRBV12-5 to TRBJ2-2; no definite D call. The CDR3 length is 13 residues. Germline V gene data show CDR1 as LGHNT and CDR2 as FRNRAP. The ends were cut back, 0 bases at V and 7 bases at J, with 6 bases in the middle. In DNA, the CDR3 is TGTGCTAGTGGTTTGGTATTAGTCGGGGAGCTGTTTTTT. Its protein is CASGLVLVGELFF.

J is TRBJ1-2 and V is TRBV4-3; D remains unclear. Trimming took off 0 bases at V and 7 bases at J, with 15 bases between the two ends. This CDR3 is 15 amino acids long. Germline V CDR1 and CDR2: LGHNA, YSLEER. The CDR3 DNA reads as TGCGCCAGCAGCCAAGAATGGATGGATTCGGGTGGCTACACCTTC. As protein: CASSQEWMDSGGYTF.

CDR3 amino acids: CASDPGIGSYEQYF. The DNA for the CDR3 is TGTGCCAGTGATCCCGGGATAGGGTCCTACGAGCAGTACTTC. The chain combines TRBV6-1 with TRBJ2-7, with a possible D match to TRBD2 (5 bases). Germline V lookup: CDR1 MNHNS, CDR2 SASEGT. V was clipped by 9 bases and J by 1 base, with 16 bases between them. The CDR3 is 14 amino acids.

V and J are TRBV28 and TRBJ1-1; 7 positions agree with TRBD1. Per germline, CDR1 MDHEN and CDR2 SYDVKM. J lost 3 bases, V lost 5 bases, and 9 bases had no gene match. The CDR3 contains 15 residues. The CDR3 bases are TGTGCCAGCAGTCCCCCGACAGGGTTGGACACTGAAGCTTTCTTT. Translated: CASSPPTGLDTEAFF.

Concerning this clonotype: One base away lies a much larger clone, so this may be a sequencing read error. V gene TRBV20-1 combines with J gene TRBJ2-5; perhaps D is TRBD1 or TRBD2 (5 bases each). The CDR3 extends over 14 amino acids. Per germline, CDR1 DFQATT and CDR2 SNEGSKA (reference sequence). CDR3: CCAATGLHQETQYF. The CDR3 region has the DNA TGCTGTGCCGCTACGGGGCTACACCAAGAGACCCAGTACTTC.